Below, 32 T cell receptor beta chains from the same sample are listed, as sequenced in a study of blood T cell repertoires in COVID-19. The protocol was immunoSEQ multiplex PCR, while the TCRdb copy is restricted to in-frame clones and leaves out a portion. The data hold under 150,000 clones, with 80% to 90% observed a single time. Source material: peripheral blood. The source is a woman aged 60-75 years with active COVID-19.

The DNA of the CDR3 is TGTGCCAGCACCCCATTGGTGGCGGGAGGCCACGAGCAGTACTTC. Its translation: CASTPLVAGGHEQYF. The rearrangement uses TRBV28 and TRBJ2-7, with TRBD2 matching 8 bases. The trim removed 7 bases at V and 5 bases at J, leaving 13 bases unmatched. The CDR3 consists of 15 residues. Germline V lookup: CDR1 MDHEN, CDR2 SYDVKM.

About this clone itself: At one boundary the junction diverges from the germline segment, which might be a read error. The chain has TRBV5-1 and TRBJ2-7; TRBD2 aligns across 12 bases. The CDR3 runs 16 residues. From germline, CDR1 is SGHRS and CDR2 YFSETQ. CDR3 coding DNA: TGCGCCAGCAGCTTGGGGACTAGCGGGAATCCTTACGGGCAGTACTTC. It translates to CASSLGTSGNPYGQYF.

The chain combines TRBV5-1 with TRBJ2-2, with 8 bases matching TRBD1. After removal of 4 bases from V and 4 bases from J, the junction contained 12 bases not matched to a gene. Per germline, CDR1 SGHRS and CDR2 YFSETQ. The CDR3 has 17 amino acids. In DNA form, the CDR3 reads TGCGCCAGCAGCACCAGGGGGCGCAGTGGGAGCACCGGGGAGCTGTTTTTT. The encoded protein is CASSTRGRSGSTGELFF.

This sequence joins TRBV7-8 and TRBJ2-1, with D tentatively TRBD2 (6 bases). Trimming pared 11 bases from V and 3 bases from J, leaving 14 bases between. The CDR3 contains 13 residues. Germline lookup yields CDR1 SGHVS and CDR2 FQNEAQ. CDR3 sequence: CAPGWDCYNEQFF. CDR3 coding DNA: TGTGCCCCAGGCTGGGACTGCTACAATGAGCAGTTCTTC.

This clone came up a few times. V gene TRBV12-5 combines with J gene TRBJ1-5; no reliable D call. This CDR3 region has 17 residues. The V gene lost 0 bases and the J gene lost 4 bases, with 16 bases spanning the gap. Germline assignment: CDR1 LGHNT and CDR2 FRNRAP. The chain's CDR3 is CASGLVYPGGVNQPQHF. CDR3 nucleotides: TGTGCTAGTGGTTTGGTATACCCCGGCGGGGTGAATCAGCCCCAGCATTTT.

The chain employs TRBV4-1 and TRBJ1-6, with D perhaps matching TRBD1 (6 bases). V lost 2 bases and J lost 6, with 11 bases in between. Per germline, CDR1 MGHRA and CDR2 YSYEKL. The CDR3 runs 15 residues. CDR3 sequence reads: CASSQLGQSNSPLHF. The CDR3 coding sequence is TGCGCCAGCAGCCAACTAGGACAGAGTAATTCACCCCTCCACTTT.

The chain recombines TRBV27 with TRBJ1-2, with D unclear. The CDR3 covers 15 residues. With 0 bases removed from V and 4 bases from J, the gap between germline ends came to 12 bases. Germline CDR1 is MNHEY and CDR2 is SMNVEV (reference sequence). The CDR3 reads CASSLSAANSYGYTF. In DNA, the CDR3 is TGTGCCAGCAGTTTATCGGCAGCGAACTCCTATGGCTACACCTTC.

V and J are TRBV11-2 and TRBJ2-1; no reliable D call. CDR1 and CDR2 (germline): SGHAT, FQNNGV. Trimming took 2 bases from V and 10 from J, leaving 6 bases between them. This CDR3 comprises 11 residues. In nucleotides, the CDR3 is TGTGCCAGCAGCTTAATGAGAGAGCAGTTCTTC. Translated: CASSLMREQFF.

The V gene is TRBV28, the J gene TRBJ2-7; tentative D call: TRBD2 (6 bases). CDR1 is MDHEN, CDR2 SYDVKM, per germline. Trimming stripped 7 bases from V and 2 bases from J, with 12 bases between. CDR3 length equals 13 residues. The CDR3 sequence is CASIGGATYEQYF. CDR3 bases: TGTGCCAGCATTGGAGGGGCTACCTACGAGCAGTACTTC.

The rearrangement uses TRBV5-4 and TRBJ1-6, with D possibly being TRBD1 (6 bases). Germline assignment: CDR1 SGHNT and CDR2 YYREEE (reference sequence). V shed 0 bases and J shed 7 bases, with 23 bases lying between them. The CDR3 is made up of 19 amino acids. CDR3 region: CASSLGQPLGGGFNSPLHF. The CDR3 DNA follows: TGTGCCAGCAGCTTGGGCCAACCCTTAGGGGGGGGATTCAATTCACCCCTCCACTTT.

The rearrangement uses TRBV4-3 and TRBJ2-2; 10 bases are shared with TRBD2. Germline V CDR1 and CDR2: LGHNA, YSLEER. V shed 0 bases, J shed 4 bases, and the junction held 5 bases outside the gene matches. This CDR3 has 17 amino acids. DNA of the CDR3: TGCGCCAGCAGCCAAGAGTCACTAGCGGGGATCACCGGGGAGCTGTTTTTT. Its translation: CASSQESLAGITGELFF.

Of note for this clone: The CDR3 ends on some other residue instead of the conserved phenylalanine or tryptophan, so this is likely a read error. The J gene is TRBJ1-1, the V gene TRBV29-1, with a weak D call TRBD1 (6 bases). The V end lost 7 bases, the J end lost 7 bases, and 13 bases lay between the germline ends. The CDR3 is 11 residues long. Germline V gene data show CDR1 as SQVTM and CDR2 as ANQGSEA. Written as DNA, the CDR3 is TGCAGCGCGACACTCAGGGGTGAAGCTTTCCTT. This translates into CSATLRGEAFL.

CDR3 sequence (DNA): TGTGCCATCAGCGAGAACCCGGGGCGAGGAGCGGGAACCTACAATGAGCAGTTCTTC. Amino acid sequence: CAISENPGRGAGTYNEQFF. This chain links TRBV10-3 with TRBJ2-1; 7 bases line up with TRBD2. V was pared by 6 bases and J by 2 bases, with 19 bases of the junction left unmatched. The germline gives CDR1 ENHRY, CDR2 SYGVKD. The CDR3 consists of 19 residues.

The CDR3 is CASSLQGAGSPLHF. The CDR3 DNA reads TGTGCCAGCAGCTTACAGGGGGCAGGTTCACCCCTCCACTTT. The rearrangement uses TRBV7-9 and TRBJ1-6; 8 positions match TRBD1. CDR3 length equals 14 residues. Germline CDR1 SEHNR, CDR2 FQNEAQ (reference sequence). J was trimmed by 9 bases and V by 2 bases; bases with no gene match: 3.

This chain connects TRBV6-5 to TRBJ2-5, with 7 bases that match TRBD2. Trimming took 8 bases from V and 0 from J; bases not matched to a gene: 3. There are 13 residues in the CDR3. Germline CDR1 reads MNHEY; CDR2 reads SVGAGI. This CDR3 reads CASVTSDQETQYF. CDR3 nucleotides: TGTGCCAGCGTAACTAGCGACCAAGAGACCCAGTACTTC.

The chain employs TRBV29-1 and TRBJ2-1; TRBD2 matches 7 bases. The V and J ends lost 7 bases and 12 bases, in that order; junction bases with no gene match: 15. The CDR3 is made up of 13 amino acids. CDR1 SQVTM and CDR2 ANQGSEA come from the germline V gene. The CDR3 coding sequence is TGCAGCGCTAAAGACATACCTAGGGAGGGGCAGTTCTTC. It yields the protein CSAKDIPREGQFF.

This clone occurred a few times. V is TRBV6-5 and J is TRBJ1-5; D not certain. Looked up from germline, CDR1 is MNHEY and CDR2 is SVGAGI. V was cut by 2 bases and J by 6 bases, with 14 bases left in between. CDR3 length equals 15 residues. The DNA of the CDR3 is TGTGCCAGCAGTTACGCAGACGGGTCCGGTCAGCCCCAGCATTTT. It translates to CASSYADGSGQPQHF.

This chain links TRBV3-1 (or the pseudogene TRBV3-2) with TRBJ1-5, with 10 bases aligning to TRBD1. With V trimmed by 1 base and J by 5 bases, 8 bases remained unmatched. Germline V gene sequence: CDR1 LGHDT, CDR2 YNNKEL (reference sequence). The CDR3 is 17 amino acids. CDR3 sequence: CASSQVGTGASDQPQHF. Written as DNA, the CDR3 is TGTGCCAGCAGCCAAGTAGGGACAGGGGCCTCCGATCAGCCCCAGCATTTT.

V is TRBV18 and J is TRBJ2-2, with D tentatively TRBD2 (5 bases). The CDR3 has 17 amino acids. Germline V gene sequence: CDR1 KGHSH, CDR2 LQKENI. Trimming shortened V by 2 bases and J by 4 bases, and 17 bases separated the two germline ends. CDR3 sequence: CASSPGRTAVLTGELFF. For the CDR3, the DNA is TGTGCCAGCTCACCAGGAAGGACTGCAGTACTCACCGGGGAGCTGTTTTTT.

The V call is TRBV24-1, the J call TRBJ1-3; no clear D gene. V was shortened by 0 bases and J by 4 bases, with 3 bases between the two germline ends. This CDR3 spans 13 amino acids. Looked up from germline, CDR1 is KGHDR and CDR2 is SFDVKD. The DNA of the CDR3 is TGTGCCACCAGTGATTTGCGGGGAAACACCATATATTTT. Translation gives CATSDLRGNTIYF.

This chain joins TRBV18 and TRBJ1-2; 7 nucleotides agree with TRBD1. V trimming: 5 bases; J trimming: 5 bases; junction bases outside the gene matches: 5. This CDR3 has 13 amino acids. The germline V gene has CDR1 KGHSH and CDR2 LQKENI. In nucleotides, the CDR3 is TGTGCCAGCTCATCCCGGGACAGTTATGGCTACACCTTC. Protein product: CASSSRDSYGYTF.

A single count supports this clone. The chain has TRBV6-5 and TRBJ1-4; perhaps TRBD1 as D (6 bases). This CDR3 contains 14 residues. V was pared by 4 bases and J by 7 bases, with 13 bases between. Germline values: CDR1 MNHEY, CDR2 SVGAGI. The CDR3 nucleotides read TGTGCCAGCAGTTCCGGACAGTTTGGTGAAAAACTGTTTTTT. Translation gives CASSSGQFGEKLFF.

V is TRBV7-9 and J is TRBJ2-1; 9 bases line up with TRBD2. The CDR3 has 18 residues. V dropped 5 bases and J dropped 3; count of bases not matched to a gene: 14. Germline-derived CDR1 and CDR2 are SEHNR and FQNEAQ (reference sequence). Here the CDR3 DNA reads TGTGCCAGCAGCCCCCGGGTAGCGGGAGATGCTCGCTACAATGAGCAGTTCTTC. Translating it yields CASSPRVAGDARYNEQFF.

The chain couples TRBV9 to TRBJ2-7; a weak D match, TRBD2 (6 bases). Germline-derived CDR1 and CDR2 are SGDLS and YYNGEE. V gave up 0 bases and J gave up 6 bases, with 16 bases separating them. The CDR3 extends over 15 amino acids. DNA for the CDR3: TGTGCCAGCAGCGTAGATCGAGCGGGCCCATTCGAGCAGTACTTC. Protein sequence: CASSVDRAGPFEQYF.

The gene calls are TRBV2 and TRBJ1-6; 9 bases line up with TRBD1. The CDR3 is 14 amino acids. After removal of 8 bases from V and 10 bases from J, the junction contained 9 bases not matched to a gene. Germline V CDR1 and CDR2: SNHLY, FYNNEI. As DNA, the CDR3 is TGTGCCAGCGCGGGGAAGGACAGGGGATCACCCCTCCACTTT. This translates into CASAGKDRGSPLHF.

The chain uses TRBV19 and TRBJ2-4, with 8 bases fitting TRBD1. The V gene end was trimmed by 7 bases and the J gene end by 13 bases; junction bases not matched to a gene: 15. This CDR3 has 14 amino acids. Germline V lookup: CDR1 LNHDA, CDR2 SQIVND (reference sequence). The CDR3: CASTPEQGVQGQYF. The CDR3, as DNA: TGTGCCAGTACCCCGGAACAGGGGGTTCAAGGGCAGTACTTC.

The J gene is TRBJ1-1, the V gene TRBV4-1, with 7 bases fitting TRBD1. The junction had 13 bases not matched to a gene; V was cut back by 4 bases and J by 5 bases. The CDR3 length is 16 residues. Germline V CDR1 and CDR2: MGHRA, YSYEKL. The CDR3 loop is CASSPTARTGGTEAFF. In DNA form, the CDR3 reads TGCGCCAGCAGCCCAACAGCTAGGACAGGTGGGACTGAAGCTTTCTTT.

The rearrangement links TRBV15 to TRBJ1-5; possibly TRBD1 for D (5 bases). The CDR3 contains 15 residues. The germline V gene has CDR1 LNHNV and CDR2 YYDKDF (reference sequence). With 1 base removed from V and 6 bases from J, the gap between germline ends came to 13 bases. In DNA form, the CDR3 reads TGTGCCACCAGCAGAGGTCAGGGAAAGGGTCAGCCCCAGCATTTT. Translated, it gives CATSRGQGKGQPQHF. The whole variable domain, remainder taken from reference TRBV15 and TRBJ1-5, is DAMVIQNPRYQVTQFGKPVTLSCSQTLNHNVMYWYQQKSSQAPKLLFHYYDKDFNNEADTPDNFQSRRPNTSFCFLDIRSPGLGDTAMYLCATSRGQGKGQPQHFGDGTRLSIL.

The count of this clone is one. The chain carries TRBV5-5 and TRBJ1-6, with 12 bases that match TRBD1. This CDR3 has 16 amino acids. J was trimmed by 9 bases and V by 2 bases; bases with no gene match: 6. Germline CDR1 reads SGHKS; CDR2 reads YYEKEE (reference sequence). The CDR3 spells CASSFMGQGAVSPLHF. Written as DNA, the CDR3 is TGTGCCAGCAGCTTTATGGGACAGGGGGCAGTTTCACCCCTCCACTTT.

The chain recombines TRBV3-1 (or the pseudogene TRBV3-2) with TRBJ1-2, with TRBD1 matching over 9 bases. J was trimmed by 2 bases and V by 1 base; bases with no gene match: 14. The CDR3 length is 19 residues. The germline gives CDR1 LGHDT, CDR2 YNNKEL (reference sequence). CDR3 in amino acids: CASSQVSVRGTGRNYGYTF. In DNA, the CDR3 is TGTGCCAGCAGCCAAGTTTCGGTGAGGGGGACAGGGCGCAACTATGGCTACACCTTC.

The rearrangement uses TRBV7-8 and TRBJ2-7; 7 positions match TRBD1. The CDR3 has 14 residues. CDR1 and CDR2 from the germline V gene are SGHVS and FQNEAQ. V shed 5 bases and J 1 base; nucleotides not matched to a gene: 5. The CDR3 protein is CASSHKTGSYEQYF. CDR3 coding DNA: TGTGCCAGCAGCCATAAGACAGGGTCCTACGAGCAGTACTTC.

The V call is TRBV24-1, the J call TRBJ2-7, with 9 positions matching TRBD2. V was pared by 5 bases and J by 1 base, with 5 bases of the junction left unmatched. This CDR3 is built from 15 residues. Germline V gives CDR1 KGHDR, CDR2 SFDVKD. The CDR3 coding sequence is TGTGCCACCAGTGCCCCTAGCGGGACTTCCTACGAGCAGTACTTC. It yields the protein CATSAPSGTSYEQYF.